Below, 23 T cell receptor beta chains from the same sample are listed, as sequenced in a study of tissue T cells after allogeneic stem cell transplantation. Clones were read by immunoSEQ multiplex PCR, and TCRdb kept only the in-frame ones, dropping some. The repertoire includes roughly 2,100 clones, roughly 66% of them detected once, and 17% sits in the top ten. Enrolled prospectively were adult allogeneic hematopoietic cell transplant recipients whose graft-versus-host disease was steroid-refractory. The sample consisted of transverse colon tissue, taken at autopsy. The receptors stem from a male patient older than 55 with steroid-refractory graft-versus-host disease after an allogeneic stem cell transplant. Some of the T cells might come from the graft donor.

The V gene is TRBV6-5, the J gene TRBJ2-1, with 7 positions matching TRBD1. The CDR3 extends over 13 amino acids. The germline CDR1 and CDR2 sequences are MNHEY and SVGAGI. J lost 9 bases, V lost 7 bases, and 9 bases had no gene match. The CDR3 is CASKGRPGGEQFF. The CDR3, as DNA: TGTGCCAGCAAAGGGCGGCCAGGGGGTGAGCAGTTCTTC.

The V call is TRBV6-5, the J call TRBJ1-2; D is unresolved. The CDR3 runs to 13 residues. Trimming removed 0 bases from V and 7 bases from J, with 9 bases in between. The germline gives CDR1 MNHEY, CDR2 SVGAGI. CDR3 protein: CASSYSKSLGYTF. CDR3 nucleotides: TGTGCCAGCAGTTACTCGAAGTCTCTTGGCTACACCTTC.

V usage is TRBV19 and J usage is TRBJ1-5; possibly TRBD1 for D (5 bases). CDR1 is LNHDA, CDR2 SQIVND, per germline (reference sequence). The CDR3 covers 15 residues. Trimming took 7 bases from V and 2 from J, leaving 15 bases between them. CDR3 in amino acids: CASTLRRGGNQPQHF. The CDR3, as DNA: TGTGCCAGTACCCTCCGAAGGGGTGGCAATCAGCCCCAGCATTTT.

This sequence joins TRBV27 and TRBJ1-5; a weak D match, TRBD1 (5 bases). The CDR3 is 13 amino acids. The V gene's germline CDR1 is MNHEY and CDR2 SMNVEV (reference sequence). Trimming shortened V by 4 bases and J by 6 bases, and 10 bases separated the two germline ends. The CDR3 is CASSSGPVQPQHF. Here the CDR3 DNA reads TGTGCCAGCAGTTCAGGGCCTGTTCAGCCCCAGCATTTT.

J is TRBJ1-6 and V is TRBV12-5; 7 bases are a match to TRBD1. The CDR3 is 18 amino acids. Germline CDR1 and CDR2: LGHNT and FRNRAP. The junction had 11 bases not matched to a gene; V was cut back by 0 bases and J by 6 bases. The CDR3, as DNA: TGTGCTAGTGGTTTGGTAGGGGAACAGGGGAGACCTAATTCACCCCTCCACTTT. Its translation: CASGLVGEQGRPNSPLHF. The full variable domain, in which reference TRBV12-5 and TRBJ1-6 provide the parts outside the CDR3, is DARVTQTPRHKVTEMGQEVTMRCQPILGHNTVFWYRQTMMQGLELLAYFRNRAPLDDSGMPKDRFSAEMPDATLATLKIQPSEPRDSAVYFCASGLVGEQGRPNSPLHFGNGTRLTVT.

The chain links TRBV18 to TRBJ2-5; D unclear. Per the germline V gene, CDR1 is KGHSH and CDR2 is LQKENI. V was shortened by 2 bases and J by 7 bases, with 11 bases between the two germline ends. This CDR3 has 13 residues. The CDR3 loop reads CASSPNTGGTQYF. CDR3 DNA sequence: TGTGCCAGCTCACCAAACACGGGTGGGACCCAGTACTTC.

This clone was counted only a few times. The chain employs TRBV19 and TRBJ1-5; D perhaps matches TRBD1 (5 bases). The ends were cut back, 6 bases at V and 1 base at J, with 10 bases in the middle. Germline values: CDR1 LNHDA, CDR2 SQIVND (reference sequence). The CDR3 contains 14 residues. The CDR3 protein is CASSGTLSNQPQHF. The CDR3, as DNA: TGTGCCAGTAGCGGGACTCTCAGCAATCAGCCCCAGCATTTT.

The chain employs TRBV6-6 and TRBJ1-2; D may be TRBD1 (6 bases). Germline V gene data show CDR1 as MNHNY and CDR2 as SVGAGI (reference sequence). The CDR3 covers 12 residues. V dropped 7 bases and J dropped 8 bases, with 14 bases sitting between them. The chain's CDR3 is CASTRQEGGYTF. Written as DNA, the CDR3 is TGTGCCAGCACCCGACAGGAGGGGGGCTACACCTTC.

This chain connects TRBV12-3 or TRBV12-4 to TRBJ1-5, with TRBD1 matching over 7 bases. CDR3 size: 13 residues. V was clipped by 5 bases and J by 4 bases; unmatched bases: 2. This CDR3 reads CASSPGQNQPQHF. Here the CDR3 DNA reads TGTGCCAGCAGTCCGGGACAGAATCAGCCCCAGCATTTT.

The chain has TRBV4-3 and TRBJ1-2, with D unclear. Per the germline V gene, CDR1 is LGHNA and CDR2 is YSLEER. V lost 0 bases to trimming and J lost 5 bases, with 4 bases between them. CDR3 length: 12 residues. In nucleotides, the CDR3 is TGCGCCAGCAGCCAAGACTATTATGGCTACACCTTC. As protein: CASSQDYYGYTF.

This chain links TRBV19 with TRBJ1-1, with TRBD1 identical over 9 bases. V dropped 6 bases and J dropped 4; count of bases not matched to a gene: 6. CDR1 is LNHDA, CDR2 SQIVND, per germline (reference sequence). The CDR3 spans 14 residues. DNA of the CDR3: TGTGCCAGTAGAGAACAGGGGGCCGGCACTGAAGCTTTCTTT. This sequence encodes CASREQGAGTEAFF.

V gene TRBV6-5 combines with J gene TRBJ1-1; possible D gene TRBD1, 5 bases. The germline V gene has CDR1 MNHEY and CDR2 SVGAGI. The CDR3 sequence is 12 residues long. Trimming removed 0 bases at V and 6 bases at J, with 5 bases between. CDR3 sequence (DNA): TGTGCCAGCAGTTACTCGGGGGCTGAAGCTTTCTTT. This translates into CASSYSGAEAFF.

Notes on this clone: This sequence may be a read error, since a much larger clone differs from it by one base. Other DNA sequences in the sample encode the same CDR3. The rearrangement links TRBV4-3 to TRBJ1-2, with a tentative D call TRBD1 (5 bases). V was trimmed by 3 bases and J by 6 bases, leaving 17 bases between them. This CDR3 is 15 amino acids long. Germline CDR1 LGHNA, CDR2 YSLEER. CDR3 sequence reads: CASSQEEGRVDGYTF. The CDR3 DNA reads as TGCGCCAGCAGCCAGGAGGAAGGCAGGGTGGATGGCTACACCTTC.

This clone was found a few times. This chain joins TRBV2 and TRBJ2-2, with D perhaps TRBD1 (5 bases). V was shortened by 5 bases and J by 9 bases, with 10 bases between the two germline ends. The germline V gene has CDR1 SNHLY and CDR2 FYNNEI. The CDR3 sequence is 12 residues long. Written as DNA, the CDR3 is TGTGCCAGCAGTTGGGGCGTGAGGGAGCTGTTTTTT. Residues: CASSWGVRELFF. Variable domain in full (rest from reference TRBV2 and TRBJ2-2): EPEVTQTPSHQVTQMGQEVILRCVPISNHLYFYWYRQILGQKVEFLVSFYNNEISEKSEIFDDQFSVERPDGSNFTLKIRSTKLEDSAMYFCASSWGVRELFFGEGSRLTVL.

The chain recombines TRBV9 with TRBJ1-5; D perhaps matches TRBD1 (5 bases). Germline CDR1 and CDR2: SGDLS and YYNGEE. Trimming removed 2 bases at V and 6 bases at J, with 9 bases between. The CDR3 consists of 13 residues. As DNA, the CDR3 is TGTGCCAGCAGCGTTTGGGGGTTTCAGCCCCAGCATTTT. This codes for CASSVWGFQPQHF.

This clone has only a few counts. The chain combines TRBV1 with TRBJ2-5; the DNA was not used to check the table's D call, TRBD2. TRBV1 is deemed a pseudogene. The CDR3 runs to 15 residues. The CDR3 region is CTSSRMRGVGETQYF. The CDR3 DNA reads as TGCACCAGCAGCCGAATGCGGGGGGTGGGAGAGACCCAGTACTTC.

This chain connects TRBV11-2 to TRBJ2-3; D is unresolved. Trimming left V 5 bases short and J 4 bases short, with 7 bases between. This CDR3 has 12 residues. Germline CDR1 reads SGHAT; CDR2 reads FQNNGV. DNA of the CDR3: TGTGCCAGCAGCCGAGAGGCAGATACGCAGTATTTT. Protein sequence: CASSREADTQYF.

The chain combines TRBV19 with TRBJ2-6, with D uncertain. V lost 7 bases, J lost 0 bases, and 10 bases lay in between. The CDR3 has 15 amino acids. Germline V lookup: CDR1 LNHDA, CDR2 SQIVND (reference sequence). The CDR3 bases are TGTGCCAGTACTAATTCTCCCTCTGGGGCCAACGTCCTGACTTTC. It codes for CASTNSPSGANVLTF. Full variable domain (remainder filled in from reference TRBV19 and TRBJ2-6): DGGITQSPKYLFRKEGQNVTLSCEQNLNHDAMYWYRQDPGQGLRLIYYSQIVNDFQKGDIAEGYSVSREKKESFPLTVTSAQKNPTAFYLCASTNSPSGANVLTFGAGSRLTVL.

The rearrangement uses TRBV7-2 and TRBJ2-2; D is undetermined. Germline V lookup: CDR1 SGHTA, CDR2 FQGNSA. Trimming removed 7 bases at V and 4 bases at J, with 19 bases between. The CDR3 has 16 amino acids. This CDR3 is CASTPFGQGITGELFF. For the CDR3, the DNA is TGTGCCAGCACCCCTTTCGGCCAAGGGATCACCGGGGAGCTGTTTTTT.

The chain employs TRBV4-3 and TRBJ2-1; 12 bases fit TRBD2. Germline CDR1 is LGHNA and CDR2 is YSLEER. Trimming removed 7 bases from V and 9 bases from J; junction bases left unmatched: 10. CDR3 length: 15 amino acids. In DNA form, the CDR3 reads TGCGCCAGCACACGGCTAGCGGGGGGGCCGGGTGAGCAGTTCTTC. It specifies CASTRLAGGPGEQFF.

The rearrangement links TRBV7-2 to TRBJ2-1, with 9 positions matching TRBD1. J lost 6 bases, V lost 5 bases, and 11 bases had no gene match. Germline V gene data show CDR1 as SGHTA and CDR2 as FQGNSA. The CDR3 spans 16 residues. CDR3 nucleotide sequence: TGTGCCAGCAGCCCCTCCGGGACAGGGCTTCCCAATGAGCAGTTCTTC. It specifies CASSPSGTGLPNEQFF.

This clone has a single count. The chain is built from TRBV2 and TRBJ2-1, with unresolved D. CDR3 length: 15 residues. V was shortened by 4 bases and J by 4 bases, with 14 bases between the two germline ends. Germline CDR1 reads SNHLY; CDR2 reads FYNNEI. This CDR3 reads CASSVEANGYNEQFF. Written as DNA, the CDR3 is TGTGCCAGCAGTGTAGAAGCTAACGGGTACAATGAGCAGTTCTTC. The full variable domain, with the rest looked up from reference TRBV2 and TRBJ2-1, is EPEVTQTPSHQVTQMGQEVILRCVPISNHLYFYWYRQILGQKVEFLVSFYNNEISEKSEIFDDQFSVERPDGSNFTLKIRSTKLEDSAMYFCASSVEANGYNEQFFGPGTRLTVL.

The chain has TRBV7-7 and TRBJ2-7; D uncertain. Trimming shortened V by 3 bases and J by 4 bases, and 10 bases separated the two germline ends. CDR1 is SSHAT and CDR2 is FNYEAQ in the germline V gene (reference sequence). The CDR3 length is 13 residues. The CDR3 DNA sequence: TGTGCCAGCAGCTTTGGCGACGAATACGAGCAGTACTTC. Protein product: CASSFGDEYEQYF.